This is a list of T cell receptor beta chains from one sample in a study of regulatory T cells in long-lasting Graves disease. TCRdb reanalysed the multiplex PCR reads using MiXCR and keeps one entry per CDR3 protein. The table has fewer than 400,000 distinct CDR3 sequences, over 15% seen once; the top ten hold about 36%. Sequenced material: peripheral blood mononuclear cells (PBMCs), taken at new diagnosis, from a patient treated with antithyroid drugs. These receptors were collected from a female donor with Graves disease. CDR3s include the opening cysteine and the closing phenylalanine or tryptophan. The D gene is left open where the match is weak. Rows may omit the clone size; those that give it use once, few, many or a size class.

d_call	v_call	clone_size	j_call	cdr3_nt	cdr3_aa
TRBD1	TRBV11-3	few	TRBJ2-7	TGTGCCAGCAGCCCGAGGGGACAGTACTCGAAAGAGCAGTACTTC	CASSPRGQYSKEQYF
-	TRBV6-2/TRBV6-3	once	TRBJ2-2	TGTGCCAGCAGGACAGAGGAAGTCACCGGGGAGCTGTTTTTT	CASRTEEVTGELFF
TRBD1	TRBV12-3/TRBV12-4	many	TRBJ2-1	TGTGCCAGCCGCCAGGAGTGGACAGGAGCCTACAATGAGCAGTTCTTC	CASRQEWTGAYNEQFF
TRBD1	TRBV18	-	TRBJ2-4	TGTGCCAGCTCACAAGGACAGGGGTACAAAAGCGTTCAGTACTTC	CASSQGQGYKSVQYF
TRBD1	TRBV5-1	many	TRBJ1-2	TGCGCCAGCAGCCAGACAGGGAACTATGGCTACACCTTC	CASSQTGNYGYTF
-	TRBV3-1	once	TRBJ2-7	TGTGCCAGCAGCCAAGACATACCCCTATACTCCTACGAGCAGTACTTC	CASSQDIPLYSYEQYF
-	TRBV11-2	once	TRBJ1-2	TGTGCCAGCATAGGCGGGGGGGCTAACTATGGCTACACCTTC	CASIGGGANYGYTF
-	TRBV28	many	TRBJ2-3	TGTGCCAGCAGTTTATCCCAGGAGGAAAACACAGATACGCAGTATTTT	CASSLSQEENTDTQYF
-	TRBV3-1	many	TRBJ1-1	TGTGCCAGCAGCCCGACGACAAGACACACTGAAGCTTTCTTT	CASSPTTRHTEAFF
-	TRBV14	-	TRBJ2-5	TGTGCCAGCAGCCAAACCCCACTTTCAAGGGAGACCCAGTACTTC	CASSQTPLSRETQYF
-	TRBV6-2/TRBV6-3	many	TRBJ2-7	TGTGCCAGCAGTTATGGGGCTGTTACGGGGTACGAGCAGTACTTC	CASSYGAVTGYEQYF
TRBD2	TRBV6-1	-	TRBJ2-1	TGTGCCAGCAGCCCGGGACTAGCGGGAAATATTGAGCAGTTCTTC	CASSPGLAGNIEQFF
-	TRBV5-4	-	TRBJ1-2	TGTGCCAGCAGCTTGCGACAAGACTATAACTATGGCTACACCTTC	CASSLRQDYNYGYTF
-	TRBV16	-	TRBJ2-7	TGTGCCAGCACCATATCAGGGGCCTACGAGCAGTACTTC	CASTISGAYEQYF
TRBD1	TRBV5-4	-	TRBJ1-4	TGTGCCAGCAGCCTGGGACAGAAAGCAACTAATGAAAAACTGTTTTTT	CASSLGQKATNEKLFF
-	TRBV28	many	TRBJ2-3	TGTGCCAGCAGTTTAATGATGGGGTGGGACGAGGCAGATACGCAGTATTTT	CASSLMMGWDEADTQYF
TRBD2	TRBV4-1	few	TRBJ2-7	TGCGCCAGCAGCCAAGATGGGGGACTAGCGGGAGTGGGCGAGCAGTACTTC	CASSQDGGLAGVGEQYF
-	TRBV5-1	many	TRBJ1-4	TGTGCCAGCAGCCCGGACCGCAGAAATGAAAAACTGTTTTTT	CASSPDRRNEKLFF
TRBD1	TRBV7-8	many	TRBJ1-4	TGTGCCAGCAGCTATCCGGGACAGGGAGTTGAAGCTAATGAAAAACTGTTTTTT	CASSYPGQGVEANEKLFF
TRBD1	TRBV25-1	-	TRBJ2-5	TGTGCCAGCACTGAGACAGGGGTGACCCAGTACTTC	CASTETGVTQYF
-	TRBV30	many	TRBJ2-2	TGTGCCTGGCTCCTACATGGGAACACCGGGGAGCTGTTTTTT	CAWLLHGNTGELFF
-	TRBV2	-	TRBJ2-5	TGTGCCAGCAGCGTTGACTCGCAGGGCGGAGAGACCCAGTACTTC	CASSVDSQGGETQYF
-	TRBV5-1	many	TRBJ1-2	TGCGCCAGCAGCTTGAGGGGGGTCTCTGCCTACACCTTC	CASSLRGVSAYTF
-	TRBV11-2	many	TRBJ2-3	TGTGCCAGCAGCCCCAGCCGGTCTAGCACAGATACGCAGTATTTT	CASSPSRSSTDTQYF
-	TRBV20-1	many	TRBJ1-6	TGCAGTGCTAGAGACCTTCAGGGGTTTGGATCACCCCTCCACTTT	CSARDLQGFGSPLHF
TRBD2	TRBV29-1	few	TRBJ2-2	TGCAGCGTTGGGGCGGGAGGGCCGGGGAGCGGGGAGCTGTTTTTT	CSVGAGGPGSGELFF
TRBD2	TRBV20-1	many	TRBJ2-5	TGCAGTGCTAGAGTGTCTAGCGGGAGGGCAGGGGAGACCCAGTACTTC	CSARVSSGRAGETQYF
-	TRBV28	many	TRBJ2-1	TGTGCCAGCAGTGGGAGCGGAATCTCCGTTTTTGAGCAGTTCTTC	CASSGSGISVFEQFF
TRBD2	TRBV6-2/TRBV6-3	many	TRBJ2-1	TGTGCCAGCAGTGGCGAACTAGCGGGAGTATTGAAGGGTGAGCAGTTCTTC	CASSGELAGVLKGEQFF
TRBD2	TRBV5-1	-	TRBJ2-3	TGCGCCAGCAGCTTGGAGGGAGGGCCCTCAGATACGCAGTATTTT	CASSLEGGPSDTQYF
TRBD2	TRBV11-2	few	TRBJ2-7	TGCGCCAGCAGCCAAGAGGGTCGGCTAGCGGGCTACGAGCAGTACTTC	CASSQEGRLAGYEQYF
-	TRBV10-3	-	TRBJ1-4	TGTGCCACCCACGGGAGCAGAGATAATGAAAAACTGTTTTTT	CATHGSRDNEKLFF
TRBD1	TRBV18	few	TRBJ1-3	TGTGCCAGCTCACCCGACCGACAGGGCTCTGGAAACACCATATATTTT	CASSPDRQGSGNTIYF
TRBD1	TRBV29-1	-	TRBJ2-1	TGCAGCGTTGCCGGGACAGGGACCAATGAGCAGTTCTTC	CSVAGTGTNEQFF
-	TRBV20-1	-	TRBJ2-3	TGCAGTGCTAGTACGAGAGGGTACACAGATACGCAGTATTTT	CSASTRGYTDTQYF
TRBD2	TRBV11-2	once	TRBJ2-1	TGTGCCAGCAGCGCCGGCGGGGCTAGCGGGAGCGTCTACAATGAGCAGTTCTTC	CASSAGGASGSVYNEQFF
TRBD2	TRBV6-4	-	TRBJ2-1	TGTGCCAGCACCTTGGGACTAGCGGGAGGGACGAACTCCTACAATGAGCAGTTCTTC	CASTLGLAGGTNSYNEQFF
-	TRBV2	many	TRBJ2-1	TGTGCCAGCAAGTCGACTAGCTCCTACAATGAGCAGTTCTTC	CASKSTSSYNEQFF
TRBD1	TRBV6-9	-	TRBJ2-7	TGTGCCAGCAGTTCCGGACAGGGGGCGTCCTACGAGCAGTACTTC	CASSSGQGASYEQYF
TRBD2	TRBV7-9	many	TRBJ2-1	TGTGCCAGCAGTAGCAGCGGGAGATCGGGCACCTACAATGAGCAGTTCTTC	CASSSSGRSGTYNEQFF
-	TRBV3-1	many	TRBJ1-1	TGTGCCAGCAGCCACGCCGAGTCCGCTTTCTTT	CASSHAESAFF
TRBD1	TRBV28	many	TRBJ2-5	TGTGCCGTCCGGGACAGAGGGAAAGAGACCCAGTACTTC	CAVRDRGKETQYF
-	TRBV7-3	-	TRBJ2-3	TGTGCCAGCAGCTTAAACAACTTTCGGAGCACAGATACGCAGTATTTT	CASSLNNFRSTDTQYF
TRBD2	TRBV3-1	many	TRBJ2-7	TGTGCCAGCAGCCCCAAGAGGCGGGGGGCCTACGAGCAGTACTTC	CASSPKRRGAYEQYF
TRBD2	TRBV27	many	TRBJ2-5	TGTGCCAGCAGTTCGGGTAGCGGGGCCGCTCAAGAGACCCAGTACTTC	CASSSGSGAAQETQYF
-	TRBV5-4	few	TRBJ2-2	TGTGCCAGCAGCTTGCGGCCGGGGGCTGTCGGGGAGCTGTTTTTT	CASSLRPGAVGELFF
TRBD1	TRBV27	many	TRBJ1-4	TGTGCCAGCAGTTCCCCCCCGGGACAGGGACTCTCAAATGAAAAACTGTTTTTT	CASSSPPGQGLSNEKLFF
TRBD2	TRBV3-1	many	TRBJ2-5	TGTGCCAGCTTCGCGGGAGGAGAGACCCAGTACTTC	CASFAGGETQYF
-	TRBV29-1	many	TRBJ2-3	TGCAGCGTTGAAGCTGGCCGCGACGGCGGGGGCGCAGATACGCAGTATTTT	CSVEAGRDGGGADTQYF